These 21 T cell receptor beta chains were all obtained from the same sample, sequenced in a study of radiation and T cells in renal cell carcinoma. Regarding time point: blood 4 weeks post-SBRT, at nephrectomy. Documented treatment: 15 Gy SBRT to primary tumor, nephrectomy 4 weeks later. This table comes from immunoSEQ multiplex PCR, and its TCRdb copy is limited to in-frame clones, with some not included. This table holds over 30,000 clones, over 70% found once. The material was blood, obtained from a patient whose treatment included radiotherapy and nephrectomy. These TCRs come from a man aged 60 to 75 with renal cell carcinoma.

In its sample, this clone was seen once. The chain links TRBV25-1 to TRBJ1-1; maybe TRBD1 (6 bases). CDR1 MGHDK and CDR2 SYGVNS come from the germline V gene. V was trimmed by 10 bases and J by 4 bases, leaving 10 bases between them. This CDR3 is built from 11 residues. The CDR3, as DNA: TGTGCCACCGGGACATTCACTGAAGCTTTCTTT. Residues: CATGTFTEAFF.

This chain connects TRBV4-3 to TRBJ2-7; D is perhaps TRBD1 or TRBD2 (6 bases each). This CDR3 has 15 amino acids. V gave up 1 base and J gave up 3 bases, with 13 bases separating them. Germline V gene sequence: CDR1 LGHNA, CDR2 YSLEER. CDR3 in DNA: TGCGCCAGCAGCCAAGCAGGAGGGGGAGGCTACGAGCAGTACTTC. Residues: CASSQAGGGGYEQYF.

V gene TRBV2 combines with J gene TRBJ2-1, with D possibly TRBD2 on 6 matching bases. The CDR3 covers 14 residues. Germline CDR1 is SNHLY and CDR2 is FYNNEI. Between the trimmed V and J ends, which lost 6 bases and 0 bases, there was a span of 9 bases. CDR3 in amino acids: CASSAGSSYNEQFF. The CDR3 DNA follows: TGTGCCAGCAGCGCGGGGAGCTCCTACAATGAGCAGTTCTTC. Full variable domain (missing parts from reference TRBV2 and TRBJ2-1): EPEVTQTPSHQVTQMGQEVILRCVPISNHLYFYWYRQILGQKVEFLVSFYNNEISEKSEIFDDQFSVERPDGSNFTLKIRSTKLEDSAMYFCASSAGSSYNEQFFGPGTRLTVL.

The DNA for the CDR3 is TGTGCCAGCATCGGGGGAGAACCAGATACGCAGTATTTT. Translation gives CASIGGEPDTQYF. The rearrangement links TRBV6-4 to TRBJ2-3; D may be TRBD2 (6 bases). The CDR3 has 13 amino acids. Germline assignment: CDR1 MRHNA and CDR2 SNTAGT. V was clipped by 7 bases and J by 4 bases, with 12 bases between them.

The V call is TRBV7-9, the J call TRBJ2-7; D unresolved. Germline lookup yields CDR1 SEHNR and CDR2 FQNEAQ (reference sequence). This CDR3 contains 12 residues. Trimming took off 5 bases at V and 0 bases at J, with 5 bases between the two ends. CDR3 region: CASSPSSYEQYF. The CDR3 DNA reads TGTGCCAGCAGCCCGAGCTCCTACGAGCAGTACTTC.

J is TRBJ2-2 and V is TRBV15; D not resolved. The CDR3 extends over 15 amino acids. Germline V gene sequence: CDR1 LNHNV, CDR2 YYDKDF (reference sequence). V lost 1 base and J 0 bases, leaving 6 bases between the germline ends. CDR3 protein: CATSRGSSNTGELFF. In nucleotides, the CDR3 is TGTGCCACCAGCAGAGGGAGCTCGAACACCGGGGAGCTGTTTTTT.

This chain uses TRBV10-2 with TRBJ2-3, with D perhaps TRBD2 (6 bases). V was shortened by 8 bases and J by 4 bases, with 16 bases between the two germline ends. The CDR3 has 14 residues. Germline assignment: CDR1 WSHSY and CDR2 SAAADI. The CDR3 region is CASQPRELADTQYF. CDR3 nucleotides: TGCGCCAGCCAACCCCGGGAGCTAGCAGATACGCAGTATTTT.

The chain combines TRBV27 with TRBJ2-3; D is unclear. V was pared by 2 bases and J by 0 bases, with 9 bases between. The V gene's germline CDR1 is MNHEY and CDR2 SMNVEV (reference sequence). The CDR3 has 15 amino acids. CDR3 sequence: CASSLIQLSTDTQYF. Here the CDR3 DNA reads TGTGCCAGCAGTTTAATACAGCTTAGCACAGATACGCAGTATTTT.

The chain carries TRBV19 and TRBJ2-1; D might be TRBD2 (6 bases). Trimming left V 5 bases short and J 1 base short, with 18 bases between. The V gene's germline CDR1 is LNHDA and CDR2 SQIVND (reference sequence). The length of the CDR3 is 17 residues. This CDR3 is CASSLNPYAGSYNEQFF. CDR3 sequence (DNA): TGTGCCAGTAGTTTAAATCCTTACGCGGGATCCTACAATGAGCAGTTCTTC.

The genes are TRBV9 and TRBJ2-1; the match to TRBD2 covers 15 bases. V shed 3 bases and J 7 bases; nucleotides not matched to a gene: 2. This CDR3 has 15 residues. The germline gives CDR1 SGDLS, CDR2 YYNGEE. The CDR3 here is CASSAGTSGRNEQFF. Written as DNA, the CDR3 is TGTGCCAGCAGCGCCGGGACTAGCGGGAGGAATGAGCAGTTCTTC.

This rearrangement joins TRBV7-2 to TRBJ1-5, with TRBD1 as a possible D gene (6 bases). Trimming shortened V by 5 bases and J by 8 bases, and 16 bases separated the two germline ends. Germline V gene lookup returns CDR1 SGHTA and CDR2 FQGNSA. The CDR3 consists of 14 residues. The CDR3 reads CASSLEQGGKPQHF. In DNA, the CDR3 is TGTGCCAGCAGCCTTGAACAGGGTGGGAAGCCCCAGCATTTT.

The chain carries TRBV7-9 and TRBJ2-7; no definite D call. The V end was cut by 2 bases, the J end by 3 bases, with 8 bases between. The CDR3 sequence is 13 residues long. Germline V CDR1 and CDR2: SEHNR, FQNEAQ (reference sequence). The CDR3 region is CASSLMGIYEQYF. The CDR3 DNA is TGTGCCAGCAGCTTAATGGGGATCTACGAGCAGTACTTC.

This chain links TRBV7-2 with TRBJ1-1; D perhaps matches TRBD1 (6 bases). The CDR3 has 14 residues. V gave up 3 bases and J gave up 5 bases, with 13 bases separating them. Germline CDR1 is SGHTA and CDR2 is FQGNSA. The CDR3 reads CASSFVQGGTEAFF. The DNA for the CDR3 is TGTGCCAGCAGCTTTGTACAGGGAGGGACTGAAGCTTTCTTT. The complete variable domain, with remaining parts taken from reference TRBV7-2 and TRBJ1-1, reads GAGVSQSPSNKVTEKGKDVELRCDPISGHTALYWYRQSLGQGLEFLIYFQGNSAPDKSGLPSDRFSAERTGGSVSTLTIQRTQQEDSAVYLCASSFVQGGTEAFFGQGTRLTVV.

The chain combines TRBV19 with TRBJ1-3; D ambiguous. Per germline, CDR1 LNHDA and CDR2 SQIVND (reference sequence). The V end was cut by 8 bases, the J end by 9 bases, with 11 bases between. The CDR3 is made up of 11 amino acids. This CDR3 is CASPPSGTIYF. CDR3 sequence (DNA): TGTGCCAGTCCCCCGAGTGGCACCATATATTTT.

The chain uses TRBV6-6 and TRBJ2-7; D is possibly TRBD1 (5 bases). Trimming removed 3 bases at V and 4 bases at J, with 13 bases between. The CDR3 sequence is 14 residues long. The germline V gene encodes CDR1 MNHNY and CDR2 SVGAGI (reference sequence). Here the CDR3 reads CASSYAGHPYEQYF. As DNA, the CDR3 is TGTGCCAGCAGTTATGCAGGACATCCTTACGAGCAGTACTTC.

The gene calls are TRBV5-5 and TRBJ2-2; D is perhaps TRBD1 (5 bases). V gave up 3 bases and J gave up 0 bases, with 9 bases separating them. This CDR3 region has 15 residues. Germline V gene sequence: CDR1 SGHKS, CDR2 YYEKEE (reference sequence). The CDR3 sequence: CASSYRTPNTGELFF. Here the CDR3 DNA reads TGTGCCAGCAGCTACCGGACACCGAACACCGGGGAGCTGTTTTTT.

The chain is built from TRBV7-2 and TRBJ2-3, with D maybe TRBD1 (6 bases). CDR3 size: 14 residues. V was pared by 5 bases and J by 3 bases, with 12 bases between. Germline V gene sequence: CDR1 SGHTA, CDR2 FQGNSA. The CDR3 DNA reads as TGTGCCAGCAGCCCGGACAGTTGGACAGATACGCAGTATTTT. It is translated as CASSPDSWTDTQYF.

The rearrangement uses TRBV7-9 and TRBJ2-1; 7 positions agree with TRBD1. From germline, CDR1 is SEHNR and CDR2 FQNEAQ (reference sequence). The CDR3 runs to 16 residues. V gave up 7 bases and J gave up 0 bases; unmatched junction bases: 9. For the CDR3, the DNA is TGTGCCAGCATCCTAGGGGGCTCCAGCTCCTACAATGAGCAGTTCTTC. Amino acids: CASILGGSSSYNEQFF.

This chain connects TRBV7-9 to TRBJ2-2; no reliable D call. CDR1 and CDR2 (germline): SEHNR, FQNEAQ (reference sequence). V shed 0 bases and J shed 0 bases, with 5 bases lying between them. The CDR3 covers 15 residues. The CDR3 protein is CASSLAWPNTGELFF. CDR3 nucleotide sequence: TGTGCCAGCAGCTTAGCCTGGCCGAACACCGGGGAGCTGTTTTTT. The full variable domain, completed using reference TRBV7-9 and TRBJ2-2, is DTGVSQNPRHKITKRGQNVTFRCDPISEHNRLYWYRQTLGQGPEFLTYFQNEAQLEKSRLLSDRFSAERPKGSFSTLEIQRTEQGDSAMYLCASSLAWPNTGELFFGEGSRLTVL.

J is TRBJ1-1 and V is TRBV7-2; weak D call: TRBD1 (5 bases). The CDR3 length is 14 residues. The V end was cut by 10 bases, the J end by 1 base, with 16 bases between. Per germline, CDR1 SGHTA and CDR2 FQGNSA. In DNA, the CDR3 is TGTGCCACTTCCTGGGACGACAAGAACACTGAAGCTTTCTTT. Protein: CATSWDDKNTEAFF.

The CDR3 region has the DNA TGTGCCAGCTCACCAGACAGGGGGCAGAGCGAGCAGTACTTC. It is translated as CASSPDRGQSEQYF. The chain uses TRBV18 and TRBJ2-7, with TRBD1 matching over 10 bases. In germline, CDR1 is KGHSH, CDR2 LQKENI. This CDR3 has 14 residues. V gave up 2 bases and J gave up 6 bases; unmatched junction bases: 4. Looking up the rest from reference TRBV18 and TRBJ2-7 gives the full variable domain: NAGVMQNPRHLVRRRGQEARLRCSPMKGHSHVYWYRQLPEEGLKFMVYLQKENIIDESGMPKERFSAEFPKEGPSILRIQQVVRGDSAAYFCASSPDRGQSEQYFGPGTRLTVT.